This entry lists 7 T cell receptor beta chains sequenced from one sample in a study of blood T cell repertoires in COVID-19 (dated by TCRdb to 2020 to 2021). Library method: the immunoSEQ multiplex PCR assay. Sourced from immuneACCESS, this table was stored by TCRdb with only in-frame sequences that have V and J called. A share of the clones is absent; for the studies checked, an unresolved V gene accounts for under half, and the remainder has no known explanation. The sample table shows just over 95,000 clones, and approximately 90% are seen once. 1.7% of the sample lies in the top ten. The sequencing input was peripheral blood. These receptors originate from a man aged 60-69 years with acute or convalescent COVID-19.

This clone was recorded only once. The rearrangement links TRBV15 to TRBJ1-1; D is undetermined. Trimming pared 1 base from V and 1 base from J, leaving 7 bases between. Germline CDR1 LNHNV, CDR2 YYDKDF (reference sequence). This CDR3 has 14 amino acids. The CDR3: CATSRANRNTEAFF. In DNA form, the CDR3 reads TGTGCCACCAGCAGAGCCAACAGGAACACTGAAGCTTTCTTT.

The chain couples TRBV5-6 to TRBJ2-3; D is perhaps TRBD1 (6 bases). Per the germline V gene, CDR1 is SGHDT and CDR2 is YYEEEE. V was cut by 7 bases and J by 0 bases, with 15 bases left in between. This CDR3 is built from 15 residues. Here the CDR3 DNA reads TGTGCCAGCCGACCACAGGGCACAAGCACAGATACGCAGTATTTT. Translated: CASRPQGTSTDTQYF.

The chain joins TRBV19 to TRBJ1-4, with a weak D call TRBD1 (5 bases). Trimming removed 5 bases at V and 10 bases at J, with 14 bases between. CDR3 length: 13 residues. Germline CDR1 is LNHDA and CDR2 is SQIVND (reference sequence). CDR3 region: CASSDSPTGKLFF. Written as DNA, the CDR3 is TGTGCCAGTAGTGACAGTCCTACGGGAAAACTGTTTTTT.

The V call is TRBV2, the J call TRBJ2-1, with 13 nucleotides matching TRBD2. CDR3 size: 16 residues. Germline loops: CDR1 SNHLY, CDR2 FYNNEI. V shed 7 bases, J shed 8 bases, and the junction held 11 bases outside the gene matches. The CDR3 protein is CASTRATSGGRDEQFF. The CDR3 DNA follows: TGTGCCAGCACCAGAGCGACTAGCGGGGGGAGGGATGAGCAGTTCTTC. The variable domain in full, completed from reference TRBV2 and TRBJ2-1, reads EPEVTQTPSHQVTQMGQEVILRCVPISNHLYFYWYRQILGQKVEFLVSFYNNEISEKSEIFDDQFSVERPDGSNFTLKIRSTKLEDSAMYFCASTRATSGGRDEQFFGPGTRLTVL.

The chain employs TRBV9 and TRBJ1-2; TRBD1 is a possible D gene (6 bases). Trimming removed 4 bases at V and 4 bases at J, with 14 bases between. The germline CDR1 and CDR2 sequences are SGDLS and YYNGEE. The CDR3 is 14 residues long. This CDR3 reads CASSPRTAPYGYTF. CDR3 bases: TGTGCCAGCAGCCCCCGGACAGCGCCCTATGGCTACACCTTC. Based on the CDR3 plus reference TRBV9 and TRBJ1-2, the full variable domain is DSGVTQTPKHLITATGQRVTLRCSPRSGDLSVYWYQQSLDQGLQFLIQYYNGEERAKGNILERFSAQQFPDLHSELNLSSLELGDSALYFCASSPRTAPYGYTFGSGTRLTVV.

The chain combines TRBV2 with TRBJ1-4; TRBD1 matches 9 bases. The V and J ends lost 6 bases and 7 bases, in that order; junction bases with no gene match: 12. This CDR3 spans 16 amino acids. Germline loops: CDR1 SNHLY, CDR2 FYNNEI. CDR3 residues: CASRRTGVVGVEKLFF. The DNA for the CDR3 is TGTGCCAGCAGGAGGACAGGGGTTGTTGGAGTTGAAAAACTGTTTTTT. Variable domain in full (rest from reference TRBV2 and TRBJ1-4): EPEVTQTPSHQVTQMGQEVILRCVPISNHLYFYWYRQILGQKVEFLVSFYNNEISEKSEIFDDQFSVERPDGSNFTLKIRSTKLEDSAMYFCASRRTGVVGVEKLFFGSGTQLSVL.

The chain links TRBV10-3 to TRBJ2-3; D is unresolved. This CDR3 has 12 amino acids. Per the germline V gene, CDR1 is ENHRY and CDR2 is SYGVKD. V was clipped by 2 bases and J by 3 bases, with 3 bases between them. The DNA for the CDR3 is TGTGCCATCAGTGAGGCGACAGATACGCAGTATTTT. This codes for CAISEATDTQYF.